This is a list of T cell receptor beta chains from one sample in a study of blood T cell repertoires in COVID-19. The protocol was immunoSEQ multiplex PCR, while the TCRdb copy is restricted to in-frame clones and leaves out a portion. The repertoire holds some 220,000 clones, with roughly 85% as singletons. The sample was peripheral blood. The receptors were gathered from a man aged 45-60 years with COVID-19, enrolled during active disease. Each CDR3 is given with its conserved first and last residue. A D gene is named only where the DNA matches it firmly. The size field is filled for only some rows; it gives once, few, many or a size class.

CDR3 DNA: TGTGCCAGTAGTATTGGAGGGGTGGCCGGGGAGCTGTTTTTT
CDR3 protein: CASSIGGVAGELFF
clone size: -
V gene: TRBV19
D gene: -
J gene: TRBJ2-2

CDR3 DNA: TGTGCCAGCAGTTACTCTCCTAGCGGGGGGAGGGAGACCCAGTACTTC
CDR3 protein: CASSYSPSGGRETQYF
clone size: -
V gene: TRBV6-5
D gene: TRBD2
J gene: TRBJ2-5

CDR3 DNA: TGTGCCAGCAGCTCCTTGGTAGAAGCTGGGGCCAACGTCCTGACTTTC
CDR3 protein: CASSSLVEAGANVLTF
clone size: few
V gene: TRBV7-8
D gene: -
J gene: TRBJ2-6

CDR3 DNA: TGTGCCAGCAGCTTAGCGCGGAGATATGAGCAGTTCTTC
CDR3 protein: CASSLARRYEQFF
clone size: -
V gene: TRBV7-2
D gene: -
J gene: TRBJ2-1

CDR3 DNA: TGTGCCAGCAGCATGGGACCGCAGGGCGGGGAGCTGTTTTTT
CDR3 protein: CASSMGPQGGELFF
clone size: once
V gene: TRBV5-4
D gene: -
J gene: TRBJ2-2

CDR3 DNA: TGTGCCAGCAGCTTAGTCGCACAGGGGGCCTCCTACGAGCAGTACTTC
CDR3 protein: CASSLVAQGASYEQYF
clone size: -
V gene: TRBV7-2
D gene: TRBD1
J gene: TRBJ2-7

CDR3 DNA: TGTGCCAGCAGCCTTCAAGGGGGCGAGCAGTACTTC
CDR3 protein: CASSLQGGEQYF
clone size: -
V gene: TRBV2
D gene: -
J gene: TRBJ2-7

CDR3 DNA: TGTGCCAGCAAGGCGGGGGGGCGGGGTGAGCAGTTCTTC
CDR3 protein: CASKAGGRGEQFF
clone size: -
V gene: TRBV6-6
D gene: TRBD2
J gene: TRBJ2-1

CDR3 DNA: TGTGCCATCAGGCCGGGACAGGGGGTCTACGAGCAGTACTTC
CDR3 protein: CAIRPGQGVYEQYF
clone size: -
V gene: TRBV10-3
D gene: TRBD1
J gene: TRBJ2-7

CDR3 DNA: TGTGCCAGCTCGAAACAGGGGGCGGAATTGGAGACCCAGTACTTC
CDR3 protein: CASSKQGAELETQYF
clone size: -
V gene: TRBV18
D gene: TRBD1
J gene: TRBJ2-5

CDR3 DNA: TGTGCTAGGGCCGGGACAGGTAGAGGTTGGACAGATACGCAGTATTTT
CDR3 protein: CARAGTGRGWTDTQYF
clone size: -
V gene: TRBV12-5
D gene: TRBD1
J gene: TRBJ2-3

CDR3 DNA: TGTGCCAGCAGCTCTGGGACAGGTCGGTCTAACTATGGCTACACCTTC
CDR3 protein: CASSSGTGRSNYGYTF
clone size: -
V gene: TRBV5-5
D gene: TRBD1
J gene: TRBJ1-2

CDR3 DNA: TGTGCCAGCTCACCACCCCGAGAGGATACGCAGTATTTT
CDR3 protein: CASSPPREDTQYF
clone size: -
V gene: TRBV18
D gene: -
J gene: TRBJ2-3

CDR3 DNA: TGTGCCTGGAGTGTAAACGGTAACCAGCCCCAGCATTTT
CDR3 protein: CAWSVNGNQPQHF
clone size: few
V gene: TRBV30
D gene: -
J gene: TRBJ1-5

CDR3 DNA: TGTGCCATCAGTGAGAATCAGGGGTTGTCGGCTGTTTACACCTTC
CDR3 protein: CAISENQGLSAVYTF
clone size: -
V gene: TRBV10-3
D gene: -
J gene: TRBJ1-2

CDR3 DNA: TGTGCCAGCAGCAAAGATTGGGGGCCGGCAAAGGTTTGGAAGACCCAGTACTTC
CDR3 protein: CASSKDWGPAKVWKTQYF
clone size: -
V gene: TRBV21-1
D gene: -
J gene: TRBJ2-5

CDR3 DNA: TGTGCCAGCAGTTTATCGACAGGGGGGAATCAGCCCCAGCATTTT
CDR3 protein: CASSLSTGGNQPQHF
clone size: -
V gene: TRBV27
D gene: TRBD1
J gene: TRBJ1-5

CDR3 DNA: TGTGCCAGCAGCCCGGGGGGGGAGAGATACTATGGCTACACCTTC
CDR3 protein: CASSPGGERYYGYTF
clone size: -
V gene: TRBV6-5
D gene: -
J gene: TRBJ1-2

CDR3 DNA: TGTGCCTGCTTTTATAAGGGGGCTGAAGCTTTCTTT
CDR3 protein: CACFYKGAEAFF
clone size: -
V gene: TRBV6-5
D gene: -
J gene: TRBJ1-1

CDR3 DNA: TGCAGTGCTAGACCCCTATACGAGCAGTACTTC
CDR3 protein: CSARPLYEQYF
clone size: once
V gene: TRBV20-1
D gene: -
J gene: TRBJ2-7

CDR3 DNA: TGCGCCAGCAGCAGGCACAGGGGGCGGACAGATACGCAGTATTTT
CDR3 protein: CASSRHRGRTDTQYF
clone size: -
V gene: TRBV4-3
D gene: TRBD1
J gene: TRBJ2-3

CDR3 DNA: TGTGCCAGCAGCTTAGTGGGCACCGGGAACACTGAAGCTTTCTTT
CDR3 protein: CASSLVGTGNTEAFF
clone size: -
V gene: TRBV11-2
D gene: -
J gene: TRBJ1-1

CDR3 DNA: TGTGCCAGCAGCTTACTGGGAGGGGTTGGCACAGATACGCAGTATTTT
CDR3 protein: CASSLLGGVGTDTQYF
clone size: -
V gene: TRBV11-2
D gene: TRBD2
J gene: TRBJ2-3

CDR3 DNA: TGTGCCTGGAGTAACAGGGGGGGAGATACGCAGTATTTT
CDR3 protein: CAWSNRGGDTQYF
clone size: -
V gene: TRBV30
D gene: -
J gene: TRBJ2-3

CDR3 DNA: TGTGCCAGCAGCTCGGGGATTTACGAGCAGTACTTC
CDR3 protein: CASSSGIYEQYF
clone size: -
V gene: TRBV6-5
D gene: -
J gene: TRBJ2-7

CDR3 DNA: TGTGCCAGCAGTGACTCGAGTGCCGGGGGGCACTATGGCTACACCTTC
CDR3 protein: CASSDSSAGGHYGYTF
clone size: -
V gene: TRBV6-4
D gene: -
J gene: TRBJ1-2

CDR3 DNA: TGTGCCTGGAGTAAGCAGGGGGCCCTACTCCATGAGCAGTTCTTC
CDR3 protein: CAWSKQGALLHEQFF
clone size: once
V gene: TRBV30
D gene: TRBD1
J gene: TRBJ2-1

CDR3 DNA: TGTGCCAGCAGTCGCCCCACAGGGGCGGGTTATAATTCACCCCTCCACTTT
CDR3 protein: CASSRPTGAGYNSPLHF
clone size: few
V gene: TRBV27
D gene: TRBD1
J gene: TRBJ1-6

CDR3 DNA: TGTGCCAGCAGCTTTAGCGGGGGGGCCACAGATACGCAGTATTTT
CDR3 protein: CASSFSGGATDTQYF
clone size: -
V gene: TRBV7-3
D gene: TRBD2
J gene: TRBJ2-3

CDR3 DNA: TGTGCCAGCACAAGTGGGAGGGTTCAGTACTTC
CDR3 protein: CASTSGRVQYF
clone size: -
V gene: TRBV27
D gene: TRBD2
J gene: TRBJ2-7

CDR3 DNA: TGTGCCAGTAGTATTGGTGGGCTACTAGCCAAAAACATTCAGTACTTC
CDR3 protein: CASSIGGLLAKNIQYF
clone size: -
V gene: TRBV19
D gene: -
J gene: TRBJ2-4

CDR3 DNA: TGTGCCACCAGCAGAGCTAAGGGACAGCTTTCGGGCTACACCTTC
CDR3 protein: CATSRAKGQLSGYTF
clone size: -
V gene: TRBV15
D gene: TRBD1
J gene: TRBJ1-2

CDR3 DNA: TGTGCCAGCAGTCCCGGGAGGGATGGCTACACCTTC
CDR3 protein: CASSPGRDGYTF
clone size: -
V gene: TRBV28
D gene: -
J gene: TRBJ1-2

CDR3 DNA: TGTGCCAGTAGCCAGGGGGCTCCGAACACCGGGGAGCTGTTTTTT
CDR3 protein: CASSQGAPNTGELFF
clone size: -
V gene: TRBV19
D gene: TRBD1
J gene: TRBJ2-2

CDR3 DNA: TGTGCCAGCAGCTTACGGGTTCCTGATTCACCCCTCCACTTT
CDR3 protein: CASSLRVPDSPLHF
clone size: -
V gene: TRBV5-6
D gene: -
J gene: TRBJ1-6

CDR3 DNA: TGTGCCAGCAGTCTAACCCCCGGGACAGGGGATTACAATGAGCAGTTCTTC
CDR3 protein: CASSLTPGTGDYNEQFF
clone size: -
V gene: TRBV27
D gene: TRBD1
J gene: TRBJ2-1

CDR3 DNA: TGTGCCAGCAGCCTCGGGGCAGGGGGGTCCTACGAGCAGTACTTC
CDR3 protein: CASSLGAGGSYEQYF
clone size: -
V gene: TRBV3-1/TRBV3-2
D gene: -
J gene: TRBJ2-7

CDR3 DNA: TGCGCCACTACGGAACAGCCGAACACTGAAGCTTTCTTT
CDR3 protein: CATTEQPNTEAFF
clone size: -
V gene: TRBV5-1
D gene: -
J gene: TRBJ1-1

CDR3 DNA: TGCGCCAGCAGTAGTAGCGGGGAGCTGAAGCAGTACTTC
CDR3 protein: CASSSSGELKQYF
clone size: -
V gene: TRBV10-1
D gene: TRBD2
J gene: TRBJ2-7

CDR3 DNA: TGTGCCAGCAGCGTAGGGGCGGGGCATGGCTACACCTTC
CDR3 protein: CASSVGAGHGYTF
clone size: -
V gene: TRBV9
D gene: -
J gene: TRBJ1-2

CDR3 DNA: TGTGCCAGCAGTTTCGGTGCTTGGGGCTACACCTTC
CDR3 protein: CASSFGAWGYTF
clone size: few
V gene: TRBV28
D gene: -
J gene: TRBJ1-2

CDR3 DNA: TGCAGCGTCCGACTAGCGGGGGACCCCTTGGGTGAGCAGTTCTTC
CDR3 protein: CSVRLAGDPLGEQFF
clone size: -
V gene: TRBV29-1
D gene: TRBD2
J gene: TRBJ2-1

CDR3 DNA: TGTGCCAGCAGTTTATTTGGGGGGAGCGGAAACACCATATATTTT
CDR3 protein: CASSLFGGSGNTIYF
clone size: -
V gene: TRBV28
D gene: -
J gene: TRBJ1-3

CDR3 DNA: TGTGCCAGCAGTTTATCCCACATCACCGGGGAGCTGTTTTTT
CDR3 protein: CASSLSHITGELFF
clone size: once
V gene: TRBV28
D gene: -
J gene: TRBJ2-2

CDR3 DNA: TGTGCCAGCAGCCATGACAGGGTCGGGGAGCAGTTCTTC
CDR3 protein: CASSHDRVGEQFF
clone size: -
V gene: TRBV3-1/TRBV3-2
D gene: TRBD1
J gene: TRBJ2-1

CDR3 DNA: TGTGCCAGCAGCTTAGCCGGGACTAGCGACGAGCAGTACTTC
CDR3 protein: CASSLAGTSDEQYF
clone size: -
V gene: TRBV7-3
D gene: TRBD2
J gene: TRBJ2-7

CDR3 DNA: TGTGCCAGCAGCCGGTTAGCGGGGGGCCGGGAGCAGTACTTC
CDR3 protein: CASSRLAGGREQYF
clone size: once
V gene: TRBV11-2
D gene: TRBD2
J gene: TRBJ2-7

CDR3 DNA: TGTGCCAGCAGCTTAACGGGGACAAGCACAGATACGCAGTATTTT
CDR3 protein: CASSLTGTSTDTQYF
clone size: -
V gene: TRBV7-3
D gene: -
J gene: TRBJ2-3

CDR3 DNA: TGTGCCAGCAGCAAAACAGGGGGTGCGATCTATGGCTACACCTTC
CDR3 protein: CASSKTGGAIYGYTF
clone size: -
V gene: TRBV28
D gene: TRBD1
J gene: TRBJ1-2

CDR3 DNA: TGTGCCAGCGATCGCGGGAGGAACACCGGGGAGCTGTTTTTT
CDR3 protein: CASDRGRNTGELFF
clone size: -
V gene: TRBV6-6
D gene: TRBD2
J gene: TRBJ2-2

CDR3 DNA: TGTGCCAGCAGCCCCGGCGGGACGCGGGAGACCCAGTACTTC
CDR3 protein: CASSPGGTRETQYF
clone size: -
V gene: TRBV11-3
D gene: -
J gene: TRBJ2-5

CDR3 DNA: TGTGCCAGCAGCCAATTCCGCACAGGGCAGTTCTTC
CDR3 protein: CASSQFRTGQFF
clone size: -
V gene: TRBV3-1/TRBV3-2
D gene: -
J gene: TRBJ2-1

CDR3 DNA: TGCGCCAGCAGCTCATTTACGGGCTCTGGAAACACCATATATTTT
CDR3 protein: CASSSFTGSGNTIYF
clone size: -
V gene: TRBV5-1
D gene: -
J gene: TRBJ1-3